This TCR beta chain was sequenced for a study of blood T cell repertoires in COVID-19 (TCRdb year 2020). Context from the whole study: Samples covering the acute and convalescent phases of COVID-19 were provided by collaborators in the United States, Italy and Spain. The prospective study material was composed of cDNA or gDNA derived from T cells, B-cell-depleted T cells, or PBMCs. Subjects who had been exposed to COVID-19, were actively infected with it, or had recovered from it provided the deeply sampled blood TCRbeta repertoires that made up the dataset. The repertoires were made available in a free public database intended to serve as a resource for research on the immune response to SARS-CoV-2. The samples were drawn from the first 160 participants of the ongoing ImmuneRACE study and from 1,200 or so subjects provided by 6 global collaborators. A de-identified subject ID, COVID-19 status, age in years and sex were almost always included in the sample metadata. Where available, HLA class I and class II types were obtained from metadata supplied by the sample provider rather than from assay-based typing. General findings and caveats noted by the study authors: The quantity of clinical and demographic metadata differed by source and by participant and was supplied without curation.

The immunoSEQ Assay, a bias-controlled multiplex PCR, was used to amplify TCRbeta CDR3 regions from genomic DNA. On the authors' methods: Nucleated cell counts per sample were estimated from amplification of reference gene primers within the assay. Sequence reads were collapsed and filtered to measure the absolute abundance of every unique TCRbeta CDR3 rearrangement. For each sample, productive Simpson clonality was calculated as the square root of Simpson's diversity index over productive rearrangements. As stored in TCRdb, this immuneACCESS dataset retains in-frame rearrangements with V and J assigned. A fraction of the clones does not appear; measured against another copy, unresolved V genes explain less than half of the discrepancy, and the remainder lacks a known reason. D and trimming were read from the DNA, whereas the V and J calls and clone size are those reported in that table. Here the sample has tens of thousands of clones; 83% occur a single time. The ten largest make up approximately 28% of the sample.

Turning to this clone: What antigen it recognizes has not been identified. No base quality values were provided; no much bigger clone lies one nucleotide off.

The collaborating institutions used their own protocols to collect whole blood in K2EDTA tubes. For TCRbeta analysis, collaborator samples were shipped as frozen whole blood, as isolated PBMCs, or as DNA extracted from either sample type. V gives up 6 bases and J gives up 3 bases, and the segment between their germline ends measures 10 bases. From the cysteine up to the phenylalanine, the CDR3 has a length of 13 residues. The DNA shown is the 39-base CDR3, in frame from base 1. The germline V gene yields SNHLY for CDR1 and FYNNEI for CDR2. Sequenced material: peripheral blood. The sequence came from an elderly woman with acute or convalescent COVID-19. The chain employs TRBV2 and TRBJ2-3; the D segment could be TRBD1, given 6 matching bases. For the CDR3, the sequence is CASRGTGTDTQYF. The DNA sequence is as follows: TGTGCCAGCAGGGGAACAGGGACAGATACGCAGTATTTT. The full variable domain, with segments outside the CDR3 supplied by the reference TRBV2 and TRBJ2-3 proteins, appears as EPEVTQTPSHQVTQMGQEVILRCVPISNHLYFYWYRQILGQKVEFLVSFYNNEISEKSEIFDDQFSVERPDGSNFTLKIRSTKLEDSAMYFCASRGTGTDTQYFGPGTRLTVL.